The 2 T cell receptor beta chains presented below share a single source sample, sequenced in a study of T cell repertoires in cytomegalovirus infection (dated by TCRdb to between 2018 and 2021). The sequencer listed for this sample is Illumina HiSeq 1500. TCRdb ran its own pipeline on the public reads, namely fastp trimming at Q25 and MiXCR clone calling, and kept in-frame beta chains. When rows share a CDR3 protein, they turn into one entry using the most common DNA and genes. The sample table lists around 630,000 distinct CDR3 sequences, 20% to 25% of them with a count of one. Less than 9.5% of the sample lies in the top ten. The sample taken for sequencing was CD8+ T cells from PBMCs. These receptors were collected from a human donor in good health (CMV status not recorded). Some clones in this sample may be carry-over from other donors' samples.

The rearrangement uses TRBV5-1 and TRBJ2-7; D is possibly TRBD2 (6 bases). The germline V gene encodes CDR1 SGHRS and CDR2 YFSETQ. The CDR3 contains 15 residues. Trimming left V 4 bases short and J 2 bases short, with 16 bases between. CDR3 loop: CASSLEGRFPYEQYF. The CDR3 DNA sequence: TGCGCCAGCAGCCTGGAGGGGAGATTTCCCTACGAGCAGTACTTC.

This clonotype was seen many times. The rearrangement links TRBV7-9 to TRBJ1-2; D is undetermined. Germline V gene data show CDR1 as SEHNR and CDR2 as FQNEAQ (reference sequence). The CDR3 consists of 14 residues. V was trimmed by 5 bases and J by 2 bases, leaving 12 bases between them. The CDR3: CASSHTSGNYGYTF. The CDR3 bases are TGTGCCAGCAGCCATACAAGTGGAAACTATGGCTACACCTTC.